The 30 T cell receptor beta chains below all came from one sample that was sequenced in a study of T-cell reconstitution after alpha-beta-depleted transplantation in children. No antigen is known for these receptors. For TCRbeta, the library was prepared with unique molecular identifiers. MiXCR, run by TCRdb on the PCR reads, gives a single entry per CDR3 protein. The sample gives around 270,000 distinct CDR3 sequences, 6.5% to 9% of which show up once; approximately 9.6% is in the top ten. General observations from the study: Once a year had passed after transplant, T-cell counts and diversity came mostly from newly produced T cells.

The sequenced sample was peripheral blood, obtained 360 days after TCRalphabeta/CD19-depleted stem cell transplant. All receptors come from a female patient aged 2-15 years who had a stem cell transplant for Fanconi anemia, so the T cells may come from the graft donor.

Many counts were recorded for this clonotype. The CDR3 protein is CATSRDRGYTDTQYF. As DNA, the CDR3 is TGTGCCACCAGCAGAGATCGGGGTTACACAGATACGCAGTATTTT. The chain links TRBV15 to TRBJ2-3; D might be TRBD2 (5 bases). Germline lookup yields CDR1 LNHNV and CDR2 YYDKDF (reference sequence). The CDR3 spans 15 residues. The V end was cut by 0 bases, the J end by 2 bases, with 9 bases between.

This clonotype was seen at least ten times. The rearrangement links TRBV6-1 to TRBJ2-1; TRBD2 agrees at 8 bases. J lost 4 bases, V lost 7 bases, and 9 bases had no gene match. This CDR3 has 15 residues. The V gene's germline CDR1 is MNHNS and CDR2 SASEGT. CDR3 in amino acids: CASMGAGGPYNEQFF. CDR3 DNA sequence: TGTGCCAGCATGGGGGCGGGAGGTCCTTACAATGAGCAGTTCTTC.

This clonotype was found many times. V usage is TRBV12-3 or TRBV12-4 and J usage is TRBJ1-1; D not certain. The CDR3 runs 13 residues. V lost 4 bases and J 1 base, leaving 7 bases between the germline ends. DNA for the CDR3: TGTGCCAGCAGTTCCCTGGGGAACACTGAAGCTTTCTTT. This codes for CASSSLGNTEAFF.

This clonotype was observed at least ten times. V is TRBV20-1 and J is TRBJ2-2; perhaps TRBD1 as D (5 bases). CDR1 and CDR2 (germline): DFQATT, SNEGSKA (reference sequence). The CDR3 runs to 15 residues. V shed 0 bases and J shed 4 bases, with 12 bases lying between them. The CDR3 spells CSARDGRAVTGELFF. DNA for the CDR3: TGCAGTGCTAGAGATGGCAGGGCGGTCACCGGGGAGCTGTTTTTT.

The J gene is TRBJ1-2, the V gene TRBV28, with 12 bases aligning to TRBD1. CDR1 and CDR2 from the germline V gene are MDHEN and SYDVKM. V lost 5 bases and J lost 1; bases outside the gene matches: 8. The CDR3 loop spans 17 amino acids. In DNA form, the CDR3 reads TGTGCCAGCAGTGGATCGGGACAGGGGGCCGGTAACTATGGCTACACCTTC. It yields the protein CASSGSGQGAGNYGYTF.

This clonotype was counted a few times. The V gene is TRBV7-2, the J gene TRBJ1-1; 9 bases match TRBD1. V trimming: 2 bases; J trimming: 10 bases; junction bases outside the gene matches: 8. The CDR3 is 14 amino acids. CDR1 is SGHTA, CDR2 FQGNSA, per germline. CDR3 loop: CASSLMGQGSIAFF. In DNA form, the CDR3 reads TGTGCCAGCAGCTTAATGGGACAGGGTAGTATAGCTTTCTTT.

This clonotype was observed at least ten times. The J gene is TRBJ2-1, the V gene TRBV6-2 or TRBV6-3; D is possibly TRBD2 (6 bases). Germline V gene sequence: CDR1 MNHEY, CDR2 SVGEGT. The ends were cut back, 6 bases at V and 4 bases at J, with 16 bases in the middle. This CDR3 comprises 15 residues. The CDR3 region is CASSPPGLLYNEQFF. CDR3 sequence (DNA): TGTGCCAGCAGCCCACCGGGACTCCTATACAATGAGCAGTTCTTC.

This clonotype occurred a few times. The chain recombines TRBV7-2 with TRBJ2-1; TRBD1 matches at 7 bases. CDR3 length equals 15 residues. V shed 2 bases and J 6 bases; nucleotides not matched to a gene: 7. The germline gives CDR1 SGHTA, CDR2 FQGNSA. The CDR3 DNA follows: TGTGCCAGCAGCTTAAACAGGGGATTCCCCAATGAGCAGTTCTTC. Translated, it gives CASSLNRGFPNEQFF. Drawing the rest from reference TRBV7-2 and TRBJ2-1, the complete variable domain is GAGVSQSPSNKVTEKGKDVELRCDPISGHTALYWYRQSLGQGLEFLIYFQGNSAPDKSGLPSDRFSAERTGGSVSTLTIQRTQQEDSAVYLCASSLNRGFPNEQFFGPGTRLTVL.

The chain has TRBV20-1 and TRBJ1-6, with D tentatively TRBD1 (6 bases). Germline V gene sequence: CDR1 DFQATT, CDR2 SNEGSKA (reference sequence). CDR3 length: 16 amino acids. Trimming shortened V by 4 bases and J by 8 bases, and 21 bases separated the two germline ends. The CDR3 DNA is TGCAGTGCTACCATCCCTTCCGGGACATGGGATTCACCCCTCCACTTT. As protein: CSATIPSGTWDSPLHF.

This clonotype was observed many times. The chain couples TRBV12-3 or TRBV12-4 to TRBJ2-3; D may be TRBD2 (7 bases). CDR3 length equals 16 residues. Trimming removed 7 bases from V and 2 bases from J, with 19 bases in between. CDR3 nucleotides: TGTGCCAGCATAAGGAGGGGGGGCCGGGTCACAGATACGCAGTATTTT. Translation: CASIRRGGRVTDTQYF.

This clonotype showed up just a few times. The chain employs TRBV28 and TRBJ1-2, with a tentative D call TRBD1 (5 bases). Germline CDR1 and CDR2: MDHEN and SYDVKM. V gave up 6 bases and J gave up 7 bases, with 15 bases separating them. The CDR3 contains 13 residues. CDR3 protein: CASSSGTEVGYTF. Written as DNA, the CDR3 is TGTGCCAGCAGCTCCGGGACCGAGGTTGGCTACACCTTC.

This clonotype was seen a few times. The chain combines TRBV3-1 with TRBJ2-7; D possibly corresponds to TRBD2 (6 bases). Germline CDR1 reads LGHDT; CDR2 reads YNNKEL (reference sequence). The CDR3 covers 14 residues. With 2 bases removed from V and 6 bases from J, the gap between germline ends came to 14 bases. The CDR3 is CASSQYGRGREQYF. The CDR3 coding sequence is TGTGCCAGCAGCCAATACGGGCGGGGTCGCGAGCAGTACTTC.

This clonotype appeared a single time. A much larger clonotype is one base distant, so this may be a read error. V and J are TRBV5-1 and TRBJ2-2, with D possibly being TRBD2 (6 bases). The CDR3 sequence is 14 residues long. Germline values: CDR1 SGHRS, CDR2 YFSETQ. CDR3: CASSLEFLPGGLFF. CDR3 coding DNA: TGCGCCAGCAGCTTGGAGTTTCTTCCCGGGGGGCTGTTTTTT.

This clonotype occurred many times. This sequence joins TRBV20-1 and TRBJ2-7; no clear D. The CDR3 extends over 13 amino acids. V was trimmed by 5 bases and J by 2 bases, leaving 13 bases between them. Germline assignment: CDR1 DFQATT and CDR2 SNEGSKA (reference sequence). CDR3 nucleotide sequence: TGCAGTGCTCGCCCCGACTCAGCCTACGAGCAGTACGTC. It is translated as CSARPDSAYEQYV.

The chain employs TRBV5-6 and TRBJ1-1; D possibly corresponds to TRBD1 (5 bases). The germline V gene has CDR1 SGHDT and CDR2 YYEEEE. This CDR3 is 15 amino acids long. V gave up 2 bases and J gave up 3 bases, with 14 bases separating them. The CDR3 loop reads CASSFGGGWYTEAFF. The CDR3 nucleotides read TGTGCCAGCAGCTTCGGGGGTGGCTGGTACACTGAAGCTTTCTTT.

This chain joins TRBV2 and TRBJ2-2, with 13 bases identical to TRBD2. The CDR3 has 17 residues. J was trimmed by 5 bases and V by 6 bases; bases with no gene match: 9. The V gene's germline CDR1 is SNHLY and CDR2 FYNNEI. In DNA, the CDR3 is TGTGCCAGCAGCAAACTAGCGGGGGGGCCGGGGACCGGGGAGCTGTTTTTT. It is translated as CASSKLAGGPGTGELFF.

This clonotype was seen ten or more times. The rearrangement joins TRBV12-3 or TRBV12-4 to TRBJ2-4; the match to TRBD1 covers 8 bases. The CDR3 spans 14 residues. After removal of 1 base from V and 12 bases from J, the junction contained 8 bases not matched to a gene. The CDR3 is CASSLGTGFFTQYF. The DNA of the CDR3 is TGTGCCAGCAGTTTAGGGACAGGGTTCTTTACTCAGTACTTC.

This clonotype was counted only a few times. The CDR3 nucleotides are TGCAGCGTCAACAGGGTCAACACTGAAGCTTTCTTT. It translates to CSVNRVNTEAFF. This chain uses TRBV29-1 with TRBJ1-1, with a possible D match to TRBD1 (6 bases). The ends were cut back, 6 bases at V and 2 bases at J, with 10 bases in the middle. The germline V gene encodes CDR1 SQVTM and CDR2 ANQGSEA. This CDR3 spans 12 amino acids.

This clonotype has at least ten counts. The CDR3 nucleotides are TGCGCCAGCAGCTTGGAACTAGCGGGAGGGTATACGCAGTATTTT. Its translation: CASSLELAGGYTQYF. This rearrangement joins TRBV5-1 to TRBJ2-3; 13 bases map to TRBD2. CDR1 is SGHRS, CDR2 YFSETQ, per germline. CDR3 length: 15 residues. The V gene end was trimmed by 0 bases and the J gene end by 7 bases; junction bases not matched to a gene: 2.

The table lists this clonotype with a few counts. The chain is built from TRBV7-2 and TRBJ2-7; D unresolved. Trimming took 3 bases from V and 3 from J, leaving 12 bases between them. The CDR3 runs 14 residues. In germline, CDR1 is SGHTA, CDR2 FQGNSA. CDR3 bases: TGTGCCAGCAGCTTGCCCCAGGCTTACTACGAGCAGTACTTC. Translating it yields CASSLPQAYYEQYF.

This clonotype was seen ten or more times. This chain uses TRBV20-1 with TRBJ2-7, with a tentative D call TRBD2 (5 bases). The CDR3 loop spans 12 amino acids. The V gene's germline CDR1 is DFQATT and CDR2 SNEGSKA (reference sequence). CDR3 DNA: TGCGTTCCGAGGCGGGCGTCCTACGAGCAGTACGTC. It encodes CVPRRASYEQYV.

This clonotype turned up a few times. The J gene is TRBJ2-5, the V gene TRBV20-1; the match to TRBD2 covers 7 bases. The J segment lost 0 bases and the V segment lost 3 bases, leaving 4 bases of the junction unmatched. The CDR3 is made up of 14 amino acids. CDR1 is DFQATT, CDR2 SNEGSKA, per germline (reference sequence). The CDR3 DNA sequence: TGCAGTGCTAGCCTAGCGGACTACCAAGAGACCCAGTACTTC. Encoded protein: CSASLADYQETQYF.

This clonotype was picked up many times. The gene calls are TRBV4-2 and TRBJ2-1, with a tentative D call TRBD1 (5 bases). Germline loops: CDR1 LGHNA, CDR2 YNFKEQ. V was shortened by 1 base and J by 3 bases, with 10 bases between the two germline ends. The CDR3 has 15 amino acids. This CDR3 reads CASSQGQLDYNEQFF. The CDR3 DNA reads as TGTGCCAGCAGCCAAGGACAGCTGGACTACAATGAGCAGTTCTTC.

The chain uses TRBV24-1 and TRBJ2-5; possible D gene TRBD2, 6 bases. This CDR3 region has 17 residues. The germline V gene has CDR1 KGHDR and CDR2 SFDVKD. With 5 bases removed from V and 2 bases from J, the gap between germline ends came to 20 bases. CDR3 DNA: TGTGCCACCAGTGGGGTCCTGGGGAGAGGAGGGCAAGAGACCCAGTACTTC. As protein: CATSGVLGRGGQETQYF.

This clonotype was seen repeatedly, ten times or more. The J gene is TRBJ2-7, the V gene TRBV20-1; D gene unclear. Trimming took off 3 bases at V and 1 base at J, with 22 bases between the two ends. Germline CDR1 and CDR2: DFQATT and SNEGSKA (reference sequence). The CDR3 spans 17 residues. CDR3 DNA sequence: TGCAGTGCTAGTGATCACCGGGTTACTCTTTTGTCCTACGAGCAGTACTTC. Its protein is CSASDHRVTLLSYEQYF.

The chain uses TRBV18 and TRBJ1-1, with D possibly TRBD1 on 6 matching bases. Germline values: CDR1 KGHSH, CDR2 LQKENI. The V and J ends lost 3 bases and 11 bases respectively, with 22 bases between them. The CDR3 totals 15 residues. The CDR3 coding sequence is TGTGCCAGCTCACCCCTGGGGGCCGGGCGCCATGAGGCTTTCTTT. Translated: CASSPLGAGRHEAFF.

The chain links TRBV20-1 to TRBJ1-5, with D uncertain. This CDR3 has 18 residues. V was pared by 1 base and J by 1 base, with 20 bases between. Per the germline V gene, CDR1 is DFQATT and CDR2 is SNEGSKA (reference sequence). CDR3 in amino acids: CSARGRGGEWLSNQPQHF. The CDR3 DNA sequence: TGCAGTGCTAGAGGGCGGGGAGGCGAATGGTTGAGCAATCAGCCCCAGCATTTT.

This clonotype was seen repeatedly, ten times or more. This rearrangement joins TRBV5-1 to TRBJ1-2; D remains ambiguous. With 1 base removed from V and 0 bases from J, the gap between germline ends came to 7 bases. Germline V gives CDR1 SGHRS, CDR2 YFSETQ. CDR3 length: 14 residues. CDR3 in amino acids: CASSLRDSNYGYTF. CDR3 bases: TGCGCCAGCAGCTTGAGGGATTCTAACTATGGCTACACCTTC.

This clonotype has just a few counts. The chain combines TRBV4-2 with TRBJ1-3, with a tentative D call TRBD1 (5 bases). V shed 2 bases and J shed 3 bases, with 11 bases lying between them. This CDR3 is 15 amino acids long. Germline loops: CDR1 LGHNA, CDR2 YNFKEQ. The CDR3, as DNA: TGTGCCAGCAGCCAACCACAGGCCCTTGGAAACACCATATATTTT. Protein sequence: CASSQPQALGNTIYF.

This clonotype has just a few counts. The J gene is TRBJ2-5, the V gene TRBV7-6; tentative D call: TRBD2 (6 bases). V dropped 4 bases and J dropped 7 bases, with 16 bases sitting between them. The CDR3 has 14 residues. Germline assignment: CDR1 SGHVS and CDR2 FNYEAQ. Here the CDR3 DNA reads TGTGCCAGCAGCTCTCGGGGAGGTGGCTGGACCCAGTACTTC. Amino acid sequence: CASSSRGGGWTQYF.